This record concerns one T cell receptor (beta chain) sequence. Cohort 3 donors counted as recovered after two negative PCRs, clearance, or resolved symptoms. Authors' methods: Researchers report that nucleated cell counts were estimated from reference gene primer amplification. Sequencing used immunoSEQ multiplex PCR; TCRdb keeps in-frame clones, though not all of them. That table gives V, J and clone size, and the DNA gave D and trimming. There are under 250,000 clones in the sample; roughly 87% occur only once, and under 14% lies in the top ten. This sample was taken from a study of blood T cell repertoires in COVID-19. Study-wide background: Whether acute or convalescent, the COVID-19 samples came from the United States, Italy and Spain.

This CDR3 comprises 15 residues. Germline V gene sequence: CDR1 SEHNR, CDR2 FQNEAQ (reference sequence). V lost 1 base, J lost 7 bases, and 16 bases lay in between. The genes are TRBV7-9 and TRBJ2-5; D might be TRBD1 (6 bases). Sequencing was carried out using PBMCs or T cells enriched from blood (not recorded which). This sequence originates from a man aged 25 to 40 who had recovered from COVID-19. In DNA, the CDR3 is TGTGCCAGCAGCTTAGAGCCTAGACAGGTTGGGACCCAGTACTTC. Encoded protein: CASSLEPRQVGTQYF.